These T cell receptor beta chains were read from a single sample in a study of blood T cell repertoires in COVID-19. Only in-frame clones appear in the TCRdb table, and some are missing; sequencing was by immunoSEQ multiplex PCR. This sample has about 26,000 clones, with over 80% found just once. The specimen was peripheral blood. These receptors all stem from a human donor in a cohort sampled during active COVID-19. The CDR3 runs from the conserved cysteine through the conserved F or W. A D gene is named only where the DNA matches it firmly. The size of a clone is reported for some rows only, either as once, few or many, or as a class for expanded clones.

TRBJ1-6	-	TRBD1	TRBV14	CASSPMTQGENSPLHF	TGTGCCAGCAGCCCTATGACACAGGGGGAGAATTCACCCCTCCACTTT
TRBJ2-4	once	-	TRBV6-4	CASCIRIAKNIQYF	TGTGCCAGCTGCATTAGAATAGCCAAAAACATTCAGTACTTC
TRBJ2-1	-	TRBD2	TRBV3-1/TRBV3-2	CASSPRLAGHNEQFF	TGTGCCAGCAGCCCCCGACTAGCGGGGCACAATGAGCAGTTCTTC
TRBJ1-5	-	-	TRBV5-6	CASSRGNDQPQHF	TGTGCCAGCAGCCGGGGGAACGATCAGCCCCAGCATTTT
TRBJ1-1	-	TRBD1	TRBV13	CASRTGVAEAFF	TGTGCCAGCAGGACAGGGGTAGCTGAAGCTTTCTTT
TRBJ2-5	-	TRBD1	TRBV11-2	CASSLGGQSETQYF	TGTGCCAGCAGCTTAGGGGGACAGTCGGAGACCCAGTACTTC
TRBJ1-2	-	TRBD1	TRBV27	CASSEARGRYGYTF	TGTGCCAGCAGTGAGGCCAGGGGGAGGTATGGCTACACCTTC
TRBJ2-5	-	TRBD1	TRBV5-1	CASRKGQYQETQYF	TGCGCCAGCAGGAAGGGACAGTACCAAGAGACCCAGTACTTC
TRBJ1-2	-	-	TRBV9	CASSRVGGDYGYTF	TGTGCCAGCAGTCGTGTGGGGGGAGACTATGGCTACACCTTC
TRBJ1-2	-	-	TRBV2	CASSVDWGGYTF	TGTGCCAGCAGTGTAGATTGGGGCGGCTACACCTTC
TRBJ1-2	-	-	TRBV28	CASTMAPNNYGYTF	TGTGCCAGCACCATGGCACCCAATAACTATGGCTACACCTTC
TRBJ1-4	once	-	TRBV28	CASRLQGLGEKLFF	TGTGCCAGCAGGTTGCAGGGGTTGGGCGAAAAACTGTTTTTT
TRBJ2-1	-	-	TRBV4-1	CASSQDLVGAGPKQFF	TGCGCCAGCAGCCAAGACCTTGTAGGGGCTGGGCCCAAGCAGTTCTTC
TRBJ1-5	-	TRBD1	TRBV10-3	CATKTGYQPQHF	TGTGCCACTAAGACAGGGTATCAGCCCCAGCATTTT
TRBJ1-1	-	TRBD1	TRBV9	CASSTNRQGDTEAFF	TGTGCCAGCAGCACCAATCGACAGGGGGACACTGAAGCTTTCTTT
TRBJ2-7	-	TRBD1	TRBV12-3/TRBV12-4	CASTPDRGSEQYF	TGTGCCAGCACCCCGGACAGGGGTTCCGAGCAGTACTTC
TRBJ2-5	-	TRBD2	TRBV2	CASGLVQETQYF	TGTGCCAGCGGACTAGTCCAAGAGACCCAGTACTTC
TRBJ2-7	-	TRBD1	TRBV19	CASSKTGVRYEQYF	TGTGCCAGTAGTAAAACAGGGGTCCGGTACGAGCAGTACTTC
TRBJ2-1	-	TRBD1	TRBV24-1	CATSDNRGVGEQFF	TGTGCCACCAGTGACAACAGGGGGGTAGGTGAGCAGTTCTTC
TRBJ2-1	-	TRBD1	TRBV5-1	CASSPGTGGPYNEQFF	TGCGCCAGCAGCCCGGGGACAGGGGGCCCCTACAATGAGCAGTTCTTC
TRBJ2-3	-	TRBD2	TRBV2	CASSNGAGGLGDTQYF	TGTGCCAGCAGCAACGGGGCGGGGGGCCTCGGGGATACGCAGTATTTT
TRBJ2-3	-	TRBD1	TRBV9	CASSPEGAGSTDTQYF	TGTGCCAGCAGCCCCGAGGGGGCGGGCAGCACAGATACGCAGTATTTT
TRBJ1-1	few	TRBD1	TRBV7-3	CASSPQAGQGGAFF	TGTGCCAGCAGCCCTCAAGCCGGACAGGGCGGAGCTTTCTTT
TRBJ2-2	-	TRBD2	TRBV10-3	CAISDPGGNTGELFF	TGTGCCATCAGTGACCCGGGGGGGAACACCGGGGAGCTGTTTTTT
TRBJ2-5	-	TRBD2	TRBV29-1	CSVEPWTSGGRETQYF	TGCAGCGTTGAACCCTGGACTAGCGGGGGCCGGGAGACCCAGTACTTC
TRBJ1-2	-	TRBD1	TRBV5-6	CASSLDRGLYGYTF	TGTGCCAGCAGCTTGGACAGGGGGCTATATGGCTACACCTTC
TRBJ2-2	-	-	TRBV9	CASSTNTGELFF	TGTGCCAGCAGCACTAACACCGGGGAGCTGTTTTTT
TRBJ2-3	-	-	TRBV7-9	CASSFAGTSVADTQYF	TGTGCCAGCAGCTTCGCGGGTACTTCCGTGGCAGATACGCAGTATTTT
TRBJ1-1	-	TRBD1	TRBV24-1	CATSESRTGRNTEAFF	TGTGCCACCAGTGAAAGCAGGACAGGGCGGAACACTGAAGCTTTCTTT
TRBJ2-2	-	TRBD2	TRBV18	CASSPPGLARYTGELFF	TGTGCCAGCTCACCCCCGGGACTAGCGAGATACACCGGGGAGCTGTTTTTT
TRBJ2-1	-	TRBD2	TRBV5-6	CASRRTSGSYNEQFF	TGTGCCAGCAGACGGACTAGCGGTTCCTACAATGAGCAGTTCTTC
TRBJ2-3	-	TRBD1	TRBV18	CASSPVAGGTDTQYF	TGTGCCAGCTCACCGGTGGCAGGGGGTACAGATACGCAGTATTTT
TRBJ1-2	-	-	TRBV12-3/TRBV12-4	CASSPLVARGYTF	TGTGCCAGCAGTCCCCTCGTGGCACGCGGCTACACCTTC
TRBJ2-5	once	-	TRBV4-1	CASSGGRTEKETQYF	TGCGCCAGCAGTGGCGGACGGACAGAGAAAGAGACCCAGTACTTC
TRBJ1-3	once	-	TRBV15	CATSRDRSSGNTIYF	TGTGCCACCAGCAGAGATCGGAGCTCGGGAAACACCATATATTTT
TRBJ2-3	once	-	TRBV6-1	CASSATAQDITDTQYF	TGTGCCAGCAGTGCCACGGCGCAGGATATCACAGATACGCAGTATTTT
TRBJ2-3	-	TRBD2	TRBV3-1/TRBV3-2	CASSHETSGVTDTQYF	TGTGCCAGCAGCCACGAGACTAGCGGGGTCACAGATACGCAGTATTTT
TRBJ1-5	-	-	TRBV5-4	CASSDGTYNQPQHF	TGTGCCAGCAGCGACGGGACTTACAATCAGCCCCAGCATTTT
TRBJ1-2	once	-	TRBV5-1	CASSSNSYGYTF	TGCGCCAGCAGCTCAAACAGCTATGGCTACACCTTC
TRBJ1-1	few	-	TRBV29-1	CSVVQGARNTEAFF	TGCAGCGTTGTTCAGGGCGCTAGAAACACTGAAGCTTTCTTT
TRBJ2-5	-	-	TRBV7-2	CASSGWGIGGETQYF	TGTGCCAGCAGCGGCTGGGGCATCGGGGGAGAGACCCAGTACTTC
TRBJ1-1	-	TRBD1	TRBV4-1	CASSQPGQGARTEAFF	TGCGCCAGCAGCCAGCCGGGACAGGGGGCTCGGACTGAAGCTTTCTTT
TRBJ2-7	-	-	TRBV5-1	CASSLGDWSSYEQYF	TGCGCCAGCAGCTTGGGCGACTGGAGCTCCTACGAGCAGTACTTC
TRBJ2-7	-	TRBD1	TRBV12-5	CASGLGQGYEQYF	TGTGCTAGTGGTTTGGGACAGGGCTACGAGCAGTACTTC
TRBJ1-5	-	-	TRBV2	CASRTGTIWQPQHF	TGTGCCAGCAGGACTGGGACAATCTGGCAGCCCCAGCATTTT
TRBJ1-6	-	TRBD1	TRBV10-3	CAFQQGRGSPLHF	TGTGCCTTCCAACAGGGGAGAGGTTCACCCCTCCACTTT
TRBJ2-5	-	-	TRBV2	CASSERQNQETQYF	TGTGCCAGCAGTGAAAGACAGAACCAAGAGACCCAGTACTTC
TRBJ2-1	-	-	TRBV5-4	CASSETRMNEQFF	TGTGCCAGCAGCGAAACTAGAATGAATGAGCAGTTCTTC
TRBJ1-5	-	-	TRBV3-1/TRBV3-2	CASSQDRGQPQHF	TGTGCCAGCAGCCAAGATAGGGGTCAGCCCCAGCATTTT
TRBJ2-1	few	-	TRBV5-4	CASSLGQPYNEQFF	TGTGCCAGCAGCTTAGGACAACCCTACAATGAGCAGTTCTTC
TRBJ2-2	-	TRBD1	TRBV5-1	CASSWTGMGTGELFF	TGCGCCAGCAGCTGGACAGGGATGGGTACCGGGGAGCTGTTTTTT